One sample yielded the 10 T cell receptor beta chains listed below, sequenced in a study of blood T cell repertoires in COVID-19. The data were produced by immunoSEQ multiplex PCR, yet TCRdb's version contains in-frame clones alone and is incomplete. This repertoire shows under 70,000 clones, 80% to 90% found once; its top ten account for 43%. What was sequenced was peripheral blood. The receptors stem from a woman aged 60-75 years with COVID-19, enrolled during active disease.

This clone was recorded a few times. DNA of the CDR3: TGCGCCAGCACGATGGGTCCGGGGAATCAGCCCCAGCATTTT. The encoded protein is CASTMGPGNQPQHF. This chain connects TRBV5-1 to TRBJ1-5, with no clear D. CDR1 SGHRS and CDR2 YFSETQ come from the germline V gene. V lost 6 bases and J 4 bases, leaving 14 bases between the germline ends. The CDR3 loop spans 14 amino acids.

CDR3: CASSPRENYGYTF. CDR3 bases: TGTGCCAGCAGTCCCCGGGAGAACTATGGCTACACCTTC. This sequence joins TRBV6-5 and TRBJ1-2; D is undetermined. Trimming took 5 bases from V and 2 from J, leaving 9 bases between them. The CDR3 is 13 amino acids. The V gene's germline CDR1 is MNHEY and CDR2 SVGAGI.

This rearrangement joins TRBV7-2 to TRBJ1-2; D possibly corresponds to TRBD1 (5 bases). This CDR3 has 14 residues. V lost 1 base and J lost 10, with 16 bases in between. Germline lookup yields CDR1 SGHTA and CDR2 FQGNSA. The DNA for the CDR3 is TGTGCCAGCAGCTTAGGGGGCCAGGGAGGGTACTACACCTTC. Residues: CASSLGGQGGYYTF.

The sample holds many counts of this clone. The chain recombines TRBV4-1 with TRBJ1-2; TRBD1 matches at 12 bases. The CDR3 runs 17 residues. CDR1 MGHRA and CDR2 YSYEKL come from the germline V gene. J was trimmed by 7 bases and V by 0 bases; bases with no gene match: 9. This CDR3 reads CASSQDRGTGGASGYTF. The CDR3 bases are TGCGCCAGCAGCCAAGATAGGGGGACAGGGGGCGCGAGTGGCTACACCTTC.

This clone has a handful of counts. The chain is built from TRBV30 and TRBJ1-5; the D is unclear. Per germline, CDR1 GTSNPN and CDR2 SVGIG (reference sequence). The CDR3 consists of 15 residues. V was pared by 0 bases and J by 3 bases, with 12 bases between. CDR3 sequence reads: CAWSVGVSPNQPQHF. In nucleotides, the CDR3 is TGTGCCTGGAGTGTTGGAGTGAGCCCCAATCAGCCCCAGCATTTT.

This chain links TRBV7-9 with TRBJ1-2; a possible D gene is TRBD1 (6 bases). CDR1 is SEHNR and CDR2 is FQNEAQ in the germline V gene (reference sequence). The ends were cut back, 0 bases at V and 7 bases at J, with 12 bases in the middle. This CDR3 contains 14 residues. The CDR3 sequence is CASSLALPQGGYTF. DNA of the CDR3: TGTGCCAGCAGCTTAGCCCTACCACAGGGTGGCTACACCTTC.

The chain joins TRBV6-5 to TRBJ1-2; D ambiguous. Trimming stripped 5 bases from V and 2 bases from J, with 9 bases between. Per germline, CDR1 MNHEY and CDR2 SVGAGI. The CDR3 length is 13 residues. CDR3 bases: TGTGCCAGCAGTCCCTATACCAACTATGGCTACACCTTC. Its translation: CASSPYTNYGYTF.

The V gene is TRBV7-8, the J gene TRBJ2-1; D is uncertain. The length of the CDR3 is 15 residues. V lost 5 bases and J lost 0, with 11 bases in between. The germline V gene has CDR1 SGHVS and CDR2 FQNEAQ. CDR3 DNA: TGTGCCAGCAGCCCGAGGCTAAGCTCCTACAATGAGCAGTTCTTC. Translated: CASSPRLSSYNEQFF.

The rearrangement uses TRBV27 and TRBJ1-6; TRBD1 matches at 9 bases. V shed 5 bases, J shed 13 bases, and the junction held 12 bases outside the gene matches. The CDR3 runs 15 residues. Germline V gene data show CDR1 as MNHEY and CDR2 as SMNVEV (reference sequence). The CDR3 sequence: CASSPTGTGFIPLHF. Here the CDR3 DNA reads TGTGCCAGCAGTCCAACCGGGACAGGGTTTATCCCCCTCCACTTT.

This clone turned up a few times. CDR3 residues: CASSAALQGAVYGYTF. The DNA of the CDR3 is TGTGCCAGCAGTGCGGCTCTACAGGGGGCAGTTTATGGCTACACCTTC. The chain combines TRBV6-1 with TRBJ1-2; TRBD1 matches 9 bases. V was clipped by 4 bases and J by 5 bases; unmatched bases: 11. Germline loops: CDR1 MNHNS, CDR2 SASEGT. The CDR3 is made up of 16 amino acids.